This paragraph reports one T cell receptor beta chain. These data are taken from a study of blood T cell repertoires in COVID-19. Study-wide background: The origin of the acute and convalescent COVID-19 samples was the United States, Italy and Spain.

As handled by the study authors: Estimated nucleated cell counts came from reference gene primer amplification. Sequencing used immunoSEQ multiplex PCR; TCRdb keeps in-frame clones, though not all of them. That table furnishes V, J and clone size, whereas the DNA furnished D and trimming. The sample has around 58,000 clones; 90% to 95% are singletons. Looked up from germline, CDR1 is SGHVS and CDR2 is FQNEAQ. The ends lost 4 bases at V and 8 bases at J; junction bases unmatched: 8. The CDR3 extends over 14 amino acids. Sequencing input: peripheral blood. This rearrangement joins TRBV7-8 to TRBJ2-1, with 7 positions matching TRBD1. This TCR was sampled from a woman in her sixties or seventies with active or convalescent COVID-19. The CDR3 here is CASSSGQVVDEQFF. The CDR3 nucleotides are TGTGCCAGCAGCTCAGGACAGGTCGTGGATGAGCAGTTCTTC.